The 5 T cell receptor beta chains presented below share a single source sample, sequenced in a study of T cell responses to AZD1222 COVID-19 vaccine. This table comes from immunoSEQ multiplex PCR, and its TCRdb copy is limited to in-frame clones, with some not included. Of about 140,000 clones listed, around nine tenths are singletons. The sequences come from peripheral blood, collected on day 0 of AZD1222 vaccination. Receptors were obtained from an adult in good health.

The chain recombines TRBV7-6 with TRBJ2-7; the D gene is possibly TRBD2 (6 bases). CDR3 size: 15 residues. V lost 1 base and J 0 bases, leaving 10 bases between the germline ends. Looked up from germline, CDR1 is SGHVS and CDR2 is FNYEAQ. The CDR3 region is CASSLVAESSYEQYF. CDR3 sequence (DNA): TGTGCCAGCAGCTTAGTAGCGGAGAGCTCCTACGAGCAGTACTTC.

The chain employs TRBV12-3 or TRBV12-4 and TRBJ1-5; 7 nucleotides agree with TRBD1. This CDR3 has 13 residues. V shed 4 bases and J 7 bases; nucleotides not matched to a gene: 4. The CDR3, as DNA: TGTGCCAGCAGTTCGACAGGGACCCAGCCCCAGCATTTT. Translated: CASSSTGTQPQHF.

The DNA of the CDR3 is TGTGCCAGCAGCTCGGGACAGGGGATAGGGAACACTGAAGCTTTCTTT. Translating it yields CASSSGQGIGNTEAFF. The chain couples TRBV5-4 to TRBJ1-1, with 10 nucleotides matching TRBD1. The CDR3 has 16 amino acids. After removal of 3 bases from V and 1 base from J, the junction contained 6 bases not matched to a gene. CDR1 and CDR2 from the germline V gene are SGHNT and YYREEE (reference sequence).

The genes are TRBV29-1 and TRBJ2-3; 7 nucleotides align to TRBD1. V shed 2 bases, J shed 13 bases, and the junction held 3 bases outside the gene matches. The length of the CDR3 is 10 residues. Germline CDR1 reads SQVTM; CDR2 reads ANQGSEA. The CDR3 sequence: CSVEQGVEYF. For the CDR3, the DNA is TGCAGCGTTGAACAGGGGGTGGAGTATTTT.

The chain employs TRBV5-5 and TRBJ2-1; the D gene could be TRBD1 or TRBD2 (5 bases each). V was clipped by 2 bases and J by 5 bases, with 11 bases between them. The V gene's germline CDR1 is SGHKS and CDR2 YYEKEE (reference sequence). The CDR3 runs 14 residues. The CDR3 loop is CASSFRDPNNEQFF. Here the CDR3 DNA reads TGTGCCAGCAGCTTCCGGGACCCCAACAATGAGCAGTTCTTC.